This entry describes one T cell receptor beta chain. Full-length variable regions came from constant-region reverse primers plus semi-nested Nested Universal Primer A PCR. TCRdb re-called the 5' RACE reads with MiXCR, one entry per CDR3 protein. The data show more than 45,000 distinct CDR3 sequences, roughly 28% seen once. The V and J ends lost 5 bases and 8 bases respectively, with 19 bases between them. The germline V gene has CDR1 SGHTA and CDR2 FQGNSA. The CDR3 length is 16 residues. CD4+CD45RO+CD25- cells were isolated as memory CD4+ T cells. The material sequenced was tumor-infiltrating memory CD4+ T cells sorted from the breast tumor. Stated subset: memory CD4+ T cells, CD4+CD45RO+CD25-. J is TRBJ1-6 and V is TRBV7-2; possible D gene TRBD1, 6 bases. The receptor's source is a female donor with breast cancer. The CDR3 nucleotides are TGTGCCAGCAGCACATACCACAGGGAAACTTATTCACCCCTCCACTTT. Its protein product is CASSTYHRETYSPLHF.